The present T cell receptor beta chain was sequenced within a study of cytomegalovirus exposure and HLA in healthy donors. Study-level points and caveats: About 87% or about 30% of the time was how often most TCR beta V segments were productive, according to an earlier analysis. Presence/absence analyses rested on an assumption that sequencing depth was roughly uniform across donors.

Worth noting for this clone: The antigen is undetermined.

Germline assignment: CDR1 SGHAT and CDR2 FQNNGV. V lost 4 bases, J lost 5 bases, and 14 bases stayed unmatched. This CDR3 is 16 amino acids long. PCR primers comprised 60 Vbeta and 13 Jbeta primers. As processed by the authors: As a later analysis found, there were 78 million or so unique TCR beta chains, of which 8.5 million to 13 million were shared. This table comes from immunoSEQ multiplex PCR, and its TCRdb copy is limited to in-frame clones, with some not included. From that table come the V and J calls and clone size; the DNA was used to work out D and trimming. Counted here are about 160,000 clones, over 70% occurring once; the ten biggest clones make up 7%.

The TCR was taken from a woman aged 35 to 49 in good health and CMV-seropositive. The sample comprised PBMCs. The V gene is TRBV11-2, the J gene TRBJ2-7; 7 nucleotides agree with TRBD2. This chain's CDR3 is CASSSTGTTGFDEQYF. DNA of the CDR3: TGTGCCAGCAGCTCGACCGGGACTACGGGTTTCGACGAGCAGTACTTC. The complete variable domain, with remaining parts taken from reference TRBV11-2 and TRBJ2-7, reads EAGVAQSPRYKIIEKRQSVAFWCNPISGHATLYWYQQILGQGPKLLIQFQNNGVVDDSQLPKDRFSAERLKGVDSTLKIQPAKLEDSAVYLCASSSTGTTGFDEQYFGPGTRLTVT.